One and the same sample provided the 14 T cell receptor beta chains below, sequenced in a study of T cell responses to AZD1222 COVID-19 vaccine. Assay: immunoSEQ multiplex PCR; the TCRdb copy retains only in-frame clones and omits some. The data show 170,000 or so clones, with 85% to 95% seen just once and 0.7% to 0.9% held by the top ten. The source was peripheral blood, collected on day 0 of AZD1222 vaccination. Receptors were obtained from an adult in good health.

This chain uses TRBV11-3 with TRBJ2-7; the D gene is possibly TRBD2 (6 bases). The CDR3 covers 13 residues. V was trimmed by 5 bases and J by 10 bases, leaving 18 bases between them. CDR1 is SGHNT and CDR2 is YENEEA in the germline V gene. CDR3 coding DNA: TGTGCCAGCAGCCCCCCGGGGGAGCAGGTTCAGTACTTC. Translating it yields CASSPPGEQVQYF.

This rearrangement joins TRBV3-1 (or the pseudogene TRBV3-2) to TRBJ2-7; TRBD2 aligns across 8 bases. There are 17 residues in the CDR3. Losses at the gene ends were 6 bases for V and 1 base for J; bases not matched to a gene: 14. In germline, CDR1 is LGHDT, CDR2 YNNKEL (reference sequence). CDR3 amino acids: CASSQVAAGGVSYEQYF. For the CDR3, the DNA is TGTGCCAGCAGTCAGGTGGCGGCGGGGGGCGTGTCCTACGAGCAGTACTTC.

The genes are TRBV5-1 and TRBJ1-4; D remains ambiguous. The V gene lost 1 base and the J gene lost 11 bases, with 12 bases spanning the gap. The germline V gene encodes CDR1 SGHRS and CDR2 YFSETQ. CDR3 length: 13 amino acids. The CDR3 region is CASSLIDGGKLFF. DNA for the CDR3: TGCGCCAGCAGCTTGATCGACGGAGGTAAACTGTTTTTT.

This chain links TRBV2 with TRBJ1-5; 9 nucleotides line up with TRBD1. Germline-derived CDR1 and CDR2 are SNHLY and FYNNEI. Trimming at V came to 4 bases and at J to 2 bases, leaving 0 bases not matched to a gene. The CDR3 runs to 14 residues. The CDR3 loop reads CASSGTGGNQPQHF. CDR3 DNA sequence: TGTGCCAGCAGTGGGACAGGGGGCAATCAGCCCCAGCATTTT.

The genes are TRBV4-1 and TRBJ2-7, with a weak D call TRBD1 (6 bases). This CDR3 comprises 16 residues. Trimming left V 0 bases short and J 3 bases short, with 15 bases between. Germline lookup yields CDR1 MGHRA and CDR2 YSYEKL. The CDR3 region is CASSQDSGQLIYEQYF. CDR3 in DNA: TGCGCCAGCAGCCAAGATTCTGGACAGCTTATCTACGAGCAGTACTTC.

For the CDR3, the DNA is TGTGCCAGCAGCTTAGTGGGGGGCGCAGATACGCAGTATTTT. This gives the protein CASSLVGGADTQYF. The rearrangement links TRBV7-3 to TRBJ2-3; D may be TRBD1 or TRBD2 (6 bases each). This CDR3 contains 14 residues. Trimming shortened V by 2 bases and J by 4 bases, and 10 bases separated the two germline ends. Germline V gene data show CDR1 as SGHTA and CDR2 as FQGTGA.

The chain recombines TRBV5-1 with TRBJ2-1; 16 positions match TRBD2. Unmatched junction bases numbered 4, after V lost 4 bases and J lost 9 bases. The CDR3 is 15 amino acids. Germline V lookup: CDR1 SGHRS, CDR2 YFSETQ. CDR3 DNA sequence: TGCGCCAGCAGCCCGGGACTAGCGGGGGGGCTTGAGCAGTTCTTC. This gives the protein CASSPGLAGGLEQFF.

This chain connects TRBV27 to TRBJ2-5, with D uncertain. The CDR3 runs 15 residues. V shed 2 bases and J shed 5 bases, with 15 bases lying between them. CDR1 and CDR2 from the germline V gene are MNHEY and SMNVEV (reference sequence). The CDR3 region has the DNA TGTGCCAGCAGTTTAACCCAGGCCAGAAGCGAGACCCAGTACTTC. It is translated as CASSLTQARSETQYF.

The chain combines TRBV6-2 or TRBV6-3 with TRBJ2-2; TRBD2 is a possible D gene (5 bases). Germline V lookup: CDR1 MNHEY, CDR2 SVGEGT. The CDR3 contains 13 residues. V was clipped by 2 bases and J by 9 bases, with 10 bases between them. DNA of the CDR3: TGTGCCAGCAGTTACCTGGGGAGCCGGGAGCTGTTTTTT. It codes for CASSYLGSRELFF.

This chain uses TRBV7-2 with TRBJ2-5; TRBD1 agrees at 7 bases. Per germline, CDR1 SGHTA and CDR2 FQGNSA. The CDR3 runs 14 residues. V trimming: 7 bases; J trimming: 2 bases; junction bases outside the gene matches: 7. DNA for the CDR3: TGTGCCAGCACCCTCGGACAGGAGCAAGAGACCCAGTACTTC. Amino acid sequence: CASTLGQEQETQYF.

The CDR3 coding sequence is TGTGCCAGCAGTCCGCGCGAGACCCAGTACTTC. It is translated as CASSPRETQYF. The rearrangement uses TRBV6-2 or TRBV6-3 and TRBJ2-5; D not certain. This CDR3 has 11 amino acids. Trimming shortened V by 5 bases and J by 5 bases, and 6 bases separated the two germline ends. Germline V gene data show CDR1 as MNHEY and CDR2 as SVGEGT.

This rearrangement joins TRBV3-1 (or the pseudogene TRBV3-2) to TRBJ2-2; D call uncertain. The V gene lost 1 base and the J gene lost 6 bases, with 9 bases spanning the gap. Germline V gene sequence: CDR1 LGHDT, CDR2 YNNKEL (reference sequence). The CDR3 is 14 amino acids. This chain's CDR3 is CASSQVTRAGELFF. The DNA of the CDR3 is TGTGCCAGCAGCCAAGTAACCCGGGCCGGGGAGCTGTTTTTT.

V gene TRBV28 combines with J gene TRBJ2-7; 7 nucleotides line up with TRBD1. This CDR3 region has 13 residues. Trimming took 6 bases from V and 0 from J; bases not matched to a gene: 2. The germline CDR1 and CDR2 sequences are MDHEN and SYDVKM. The chain's CDR3 is CASRTGTSYEQYF. The CDR3 DNA follows: TGTGCCAGCAGGACAGGGACCTCCTACGAGCAGTACTTC. The full variable domain, completed using reference TRBV28 and TRBJ2-7, is DVKVTQSSRYLVKRTGEKVFLECVQDMDHENMFWYRQDPGLGLRLIYFSYDVKMKEKGDIPEGYSVSREKKERFSLILESASTNQTSMYLCASRTGTSYEQYFGPGTRLTVT.

This clone was seen just once. J is TRBJ1-4 and V is TRBV2; possibly TRBD1 for D (5 bases). CDR1 and CDR2 (germline): SNHLY, FYNNEI. V was clipped by 6 bases and J by 0 bases, with 17 bases between them. The CDR3 length is 17 residues. The CDR3 DNA follows: TGTGCCAGCAGCCGCCGGGACGCCAAAGCAACTAATGAAAAACTGTTTTTT. This codes for CASSRRDAKATNEKLFF.